What follows are 13 T cell receptor beta chains derived from one specimen sequenced in a study of blood T cell repertoires in COVID-19. Sequencing used immunoSEQ multiplex PCR; TCRdb keeps in-frame clones, though not all of them. The table has roughly 400,000 clones, 80% to 95% seen once. Sample: PBMCs or T cells enriched from blood (not recorded which). The receptors originated from a man between 18 and 35 years old who had recovered from COVID-19.

The rearrangement uses TRBV29-1 and TRBJ2-1; D is perhaps TRBD1 (5 bases). The CDR3 loop spans 13 amino acids. Trimming took off 2 bases at V and 8 bases at J, with 13 bases between the two ends. Germline values: CDR1 SQVTM, CDR2 ANQGSEA. CDR3 region: CSVESQPGHEQFF. CDR3 DNA sequence: TGCAGCGTTGAATCCCAGCCAGGGCATGAGCAGTTCTTC.

This chain links TRBV18 with TRBJ1-5; tentative D call: TRBD1 (5 bases). Germline V lookup: CDR1 KGHSH, CDR2 LQKENI. Trimming took off 5 bases at V and 4 bases at J, with 21 bases between the two ends. The CDR3 is 17 amino acids. The CDR3 loop is CASSGKDSLALNQPQHF. The CDR3 nucleotides are TGTGCCAGCTCAGGGAAAGACAGCCTGGCCTTGAATCAGCCCCAGCATTTT.

The chain recombines TRBV9 with TRBJ1-2; D not certain. This CDR3 is built from 13 residues. Trimming pared 3 bases from V and 8 bases from J, leaving 14 bases between. The germline V gene encodes CDR1 SGDLS and CDR2 YYNGEE. The CDR3 region has the DNA TGTGCCAGCAGCGAGAGCCCGGTCGGGGGCTACACCTTC. Its protein is CASSESPVGGYTF.

This chain links TRBV18 with TRBJ2-3; 8 nucleotides match TRBD2. The V gene end was trimmed by 3 bases and the J gene end by 0 bases; junction bases not matched to a gene: 5. The CDR3 is made up of 16 amino acids. The germline V gene has CDR1 KGHSH and CDR2 LQKENI. CDR3 protein: CASSPVAGTSTDTQYF. CDR3 sequence (DNA): TGTGCCAGCTCACCGGTAGCGGGGACTAGCACAGATACGCAGTATTTT.

This chain uses TRBV28 with TRBJ1-2; 7 bases map to TRBD1. The CDR3 consists of 15 residues. J gave up 0 bases and V 2 bases, and 3 bases lay outside the gene matches. Germline loops: CDR1 MDHEN, CDR2 SYDVKM. The chain's CDR3 is CASSLGGTANYGYTF. The CDR3 bases are TGTGCCAGCAGTTTAGGGGGGACAGCTAACTATGGCTACACCTTC.

The chain is built from TRBV5-8 and TRBJ1-6; 8 bases are shared with TRBD1. Per the germline V gene, CDR1 is SGHTS and CDR2 is YDEGEE. The CDR3 loop spans 15 amino acids. The trim removed 4 bases at V and 7 bases at J, leaving 7 bases unmatched. For the CDR3, the DNA is TGTGCCAGCAGCAGAGACAGGGGTTGGAATTCACCCCTCCACTTT. Translation gives CASSRDRGWNSPLHF.

The V call is TRBV2, the J call TRBJ1-3; D is uncertain. The germline gives CDR1 SNHLY, CDR2 FYNNEI. Trimming stripped 1 base from V and 4 bases from J, with 20 bases between. The CDR3 length is 18 residues. The CDR3 here is CASSEGMWGEYGGNTIYF. DNA of the CDR3: TGTGCCAGCAGTGAAGGGATGTGGGGAGAATACGGAGGAAACACCATATATTTT.

J is TRBJ1-1 and V is TRBV7-8; no definite D call. Germline V gene sequence: CDR1 SGHVS, CDR2 FQNEAQ. Trimming took 0 bases from V and 5 from J, leaving 7 bases between them. This CDR3 is built from 13 residues. In DNA, the CDR3 is TGTGCCAGCAGCTTAGCAGCAGGAACTGAAGCTTTCTTT. This gives the protein CASSLAAGTEAFF. Based on the CDR3 plus reference TRBV7-8 and TRBJ1-1, the full variable domain is GAGVSQSPRYKVAKRGQDVALRCDPISGHVSLFWYQQALGQGPEFLTYFQNEAQLDKSGLPSDRFFAERPEGSVSTLKIQRTQQEDSAVYLCASSLAAGTEAFFGQGTRLTVV.

The chain has TRBV3-1 (or the pseudogene TRBV3-2) and TRBJ2-1; no clear D gene. Per the germline V gene, CDR1 is LGHDT and CDR2 is YNNKEL (reference sequence). The CDR3 contains 15 residues. Trimming stripped 0 bases from V and 9 bases from J, with 15 bases between. The CDR3 DNA sequence: TGTGCCAGCAGCCAAGAGCCTCTAGGCCGCGCTGAGCAGTTCTTC. This codes for CASSQEPLGRAEQFF.

This rearrangement joins TRBV5-4 to TRBJ2-3; 12 nucleotides align to TRBD2. The germline V gene has CDR1 SGHNT and CDR2 YYREEE (reference sequence). This CDR3 contains 18 residues. The trim removed 1 base at V and 0 bases at J, leaving 6 bases unmatched. The CDR3 DNA follows: TGTGCCAGCAGCTTGAGGGCTAGCGGGGGGGCTAGCACAGATACGCAGTATTTT. It codes for CASSLRASGGASTDTQYF.

The genes are TRBV19 and TRBJ1-1; the D is unclear. Trimming shortened V by 7 bases and J by 3 bases, and 6 bases separated the two germline ends. Germline V gene data show CDR1 as LNHDA and CDR2 as SQIVND (reference sequence). The CDR3 extends over 11 amino acids. For the CDR3, the DNA is TGTGCCAGTAACAGCTACACTGAAGCTTTCTTT. Translated: CASNSYTEAFF.

There are a few counts of this clone. The V and J genes are TRBV29-1 and TRBJ1-2, with D perhaps TRBD1 (6 bases). Germline-derived CDR1 and CDR2 are SQVTM and ANQGSEA. The CDR3 totals 11 residues. Trimming removed 6 bases from V and 4 bases from J, with 9 bases in between. CDR3: CSVRGSYGYTF. CDR3 coding DNA: TGCAGCGTCAGGGGAAGCTATGGCTACACCTTC.

The chain uses TRBV3-1 (or the pseudogene TRBV3-2) and TRBJ1-3; the D gene is possibly TRBD1 (6 bases). The CDR3 spans 15 residues. Between the trimmed V and J ends, which lost 0 bases and 3 bases, there was a span of 9 bases. CDR1 is LGHDT and CDR2 is YNNKEL in the germline V gene (reference sequence). This CDR3 is CASSQDGGFGNTIYF. The CDR3 DNA reads as TGTGCCAGCAGCCAAGATGGGGGCTTTGGAAACACCATATATTTT.